The rows below give T cell receptor beta chains drawn from one sample of a study of blood T cell repertoires in COVID-19. Repertoires were generated with immunoSEQ multiplex PCR, while TCRdb's copy carries only in-frame clones and drops some. The sample has about 120,000 clones, around 76% seen once; the top ten hold 2% to 2.5%. Sequencing was carried out using peripheral blood. Receptor source: a man aged 70-80 years with acute or convalescent COVID-19. Both conserved end residues are part of each CDR3. D genes are given only for firm matches. The size field is filled for only some rows; it gives once, few, many or a size class.

j_call clone_size d_call cdr3_length v_call cdr3_aa cdr3_nt
TRBJ1-1 . TRBD1 14 TRBV5-4 CASSLNRGHAEAFF TGTGCCAGCAGCTTGAACAGGGGGCACGCTGAAGCTTTCTTT
TRBJ2-7 . TRBD1 14 TRBV5-1 CASSQTGGRYEQYF TGCGCCAGCAGCCAGACAGGGGGCCGCTACGAGCAGTACTTC
TRBJ2-3 . TRBD2 13 TRBV3-1/TRBV3-2 CASSPRGGNTQYF TGTGCCAGCAGCCCCCGGGGGGGCAATACGCAGTATTTT
TRBJ1-2 . TRBD1 15 TRBV6-5 CASRAGTGVSYGYTF TGTGCCAGCAGGGCCGGGACAGGGGTTAGTTATGGCTACACCTTC
TRBJ2-5 . . 16 TRBV7-2 CASSFRRLANQETQYF TGTGCCAGCAGCTTTAGACGGCTAGCGAACCAAGAGACCCAGTACTTC
TRBJ1-6 . TRBD1 15 TRBV5-6 CASSPGTGVTSPLHF TGTGCCAGCAGCCCGGGGACAGGGGTAACCTCACCCCTCCACTTT
TRBJ1-2 . . 12 TRBV7-2 CASSLEAFGYTF TGTGCCAGCAGCTTAGAAGCCTTTGGCTACACCTTC
TRBJ1-1 few TRBD1 13 TRBV29-1 CSVRDRGDTEAFF TGCAGCGTGAGAGACAGGGGCGACACTGAAGCTTTCTTT
TRBJ2-3 . TRBD1 16 TRBV24-1 CATSDTGTGDTDTQYF TGTGCCACCAGTGACACCGGGACAGGGGACACAGATACGCAGTATTTT
TRBJ1-5 . . 15 TRBV18 CASSLGGPSNQPQHF TGTGCCAGCTCACTGGGGGGGCCTAGCAATCAGCCCCAGCATTTT
TRBJ1-2 . . 12 TRBV7-8 CASSRPTYGYTF TGTGCCAGCAGCCGGCCGACTTATGGCTACACCTTC
TRBJ1-2 . TRBD1 14 TRBV29-1 CSVELTGFVSGYTF TGCAGCGTTGAATTGACAGGGTTTGTGAGTGGCTACACCTTC
TRBJ2-1 . TRBD2 17 TRBV5-4 CASSLWAGTRTYNEQFF TGTGCCAGCAGCTTATGGGCCGGGACTAGAACCTACAATGAGCAGTTCTTC
TRBJ2-2 once TRBD2 16 TRBV18 CASSQAGGANTGELFF TGTGCCAGCTCCCAGGCCGGGGGGGCTAACACCGGGGAGCTGTTTTTT
TRBJ1-2 . TRBD1 14 TRBV30 CAWDRDRPNYGYTF TGTGCCTGGGACCGGGACAGACCTAACTATGGCTACACCTTC
TRBJ1-1 . TRBD1 13 TRBV7-3 CASSRQGDTEAFF TGTGCCAGCAGCAGACAGGGGGACACTGAAGCTTTCTTT
TRBJ1-1 . . 14 TRBV5-1 CASSEPQGTTEAFF TGCGCCAGCAGCGAACCTCAGGGTACCACTGAAGCTTTCTTT
TRBJ2-5 . TRBD1 14 TRBV9 CASSSGGIQETQYF TGTGCCAGCAGCTCAGGGGGTATCCAAGAGACCCAGTACTTC
TRBJ1-2 . TRBD1 15 TRBV7-2 CASSFGTGGYYGYTF TGTGCCAGCAGCTTTGGGACAGGGGGCTACTATGGCTACACCTTC
TRBJ2-2 . TRBD1 18 TRBV7-8 CASSSGPGTGVNTGELFF TGTGCCAGCAGCTCAGGACCCGGGACAGGGGTGAACACCGGGGAGCTGTTTTTT
TRBJ2-7 . TRBD2 13 TRBV3-1/TRBV3-2 CASSPLAGYEQYF TGTGCCAGCAGCCCACTAGCGGGGTACGAGCAGTACTTC
TRBJ2-1 few . 17 TRBV3-1/TRBV3-2 CASSKQGSGTGYNEQFF TGTGCCAGCAGCAAACAGGGATCCGGGACGGGGTACAATGAGCAGTTCTTC
TRBJ2-1 . . 14 TRBV29-1 CSVRRGQVDNEQFF TGCAGCGTCCGGCGCGGACAAGTAGACAATGAGCAGTTCTTC
TRBJ2-3 . . 15 TRBV7-2 CASSLVLGPPDTQYF TGTGCCAGCAGCTTGGTTCTGGGGCCTCCAGATACGCAGTATTTT
TRBJ2-7 once . 14 TRBV4-3 CASSPRQTGYEQYF TGCGCCAGCAGCCCTCGACAGACTGGCTACGAGCAGTACTTC